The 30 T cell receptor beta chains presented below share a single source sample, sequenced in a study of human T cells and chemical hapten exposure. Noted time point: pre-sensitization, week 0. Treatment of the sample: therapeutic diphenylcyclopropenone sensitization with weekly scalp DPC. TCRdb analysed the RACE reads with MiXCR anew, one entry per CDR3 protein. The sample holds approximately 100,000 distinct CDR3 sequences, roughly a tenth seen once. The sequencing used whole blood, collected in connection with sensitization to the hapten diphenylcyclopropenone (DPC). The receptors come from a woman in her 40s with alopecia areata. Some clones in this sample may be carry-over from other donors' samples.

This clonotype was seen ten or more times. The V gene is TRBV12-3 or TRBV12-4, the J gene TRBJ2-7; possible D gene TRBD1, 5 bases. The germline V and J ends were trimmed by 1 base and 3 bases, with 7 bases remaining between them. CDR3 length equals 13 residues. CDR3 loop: CASSLGGGYEQYF. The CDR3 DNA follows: TGTGCCAGCAGTTTAGGGGGCGGCTACGAGCAGTACTTC.

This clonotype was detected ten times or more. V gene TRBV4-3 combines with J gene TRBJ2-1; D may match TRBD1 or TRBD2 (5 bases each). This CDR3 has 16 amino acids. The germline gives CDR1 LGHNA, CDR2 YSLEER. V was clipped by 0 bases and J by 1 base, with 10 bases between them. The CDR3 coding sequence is TGCGCCAGCAGCCAAGAGAGGTGGGGGTCCTACAATGAGCAGTTCTTC. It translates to CASSQERWGSYNEQFF.

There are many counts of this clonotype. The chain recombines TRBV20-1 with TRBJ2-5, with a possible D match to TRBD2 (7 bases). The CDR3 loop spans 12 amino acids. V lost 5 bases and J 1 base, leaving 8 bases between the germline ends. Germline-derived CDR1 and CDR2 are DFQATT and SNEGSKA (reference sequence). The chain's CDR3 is CSARGAQETQYF. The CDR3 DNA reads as TGCAGTGCTCGGGGGGCCCAAGAGACCCAGTACTTC.

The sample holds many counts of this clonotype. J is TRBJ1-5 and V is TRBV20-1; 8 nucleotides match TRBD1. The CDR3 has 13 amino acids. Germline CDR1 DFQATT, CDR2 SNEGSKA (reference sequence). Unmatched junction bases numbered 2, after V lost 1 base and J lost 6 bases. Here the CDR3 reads CSARGTGIQPQHF. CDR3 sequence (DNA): TGCAGTGCTAGAGGGACAGGGATTCAGCCCCAGCATTTT.

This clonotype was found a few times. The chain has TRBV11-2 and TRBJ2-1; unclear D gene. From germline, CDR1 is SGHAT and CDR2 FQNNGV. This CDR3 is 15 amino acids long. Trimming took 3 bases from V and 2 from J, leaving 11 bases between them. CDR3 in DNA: TGTGCCAGCAGCTTGCAGGAAACAGCCTACAATGAGCAGTTCTTC. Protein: CASSLQETAYNEQFF. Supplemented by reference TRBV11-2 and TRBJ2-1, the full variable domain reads EAGVAQSPRYKIIEKRQSVAFWCNPISGHATLYWYQQILGQGPKLLIQFQNNGVVDDSQLPKDRFSAERLKGVDSTLKIQPAKLEDSAVYLCASSLQETAYNEQFFGPGTRLTVL.

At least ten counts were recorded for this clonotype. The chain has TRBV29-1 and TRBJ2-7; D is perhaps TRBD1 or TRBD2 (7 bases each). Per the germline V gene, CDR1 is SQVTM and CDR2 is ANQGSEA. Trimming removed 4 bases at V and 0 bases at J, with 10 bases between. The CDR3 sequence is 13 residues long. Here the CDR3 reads CSVGRGGSYEQYF. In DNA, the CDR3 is TGCAGCGTTGGCAGGGGGGGCTCCTACGAGCAGTACTTC.

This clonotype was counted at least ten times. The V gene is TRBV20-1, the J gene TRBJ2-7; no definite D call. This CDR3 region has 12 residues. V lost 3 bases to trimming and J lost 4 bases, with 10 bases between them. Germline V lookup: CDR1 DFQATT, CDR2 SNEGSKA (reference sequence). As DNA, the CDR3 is TGCAGTGCTAGGGGGAATGCGTACGAGCAGTACTTC. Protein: CSARGNAYEQYF.

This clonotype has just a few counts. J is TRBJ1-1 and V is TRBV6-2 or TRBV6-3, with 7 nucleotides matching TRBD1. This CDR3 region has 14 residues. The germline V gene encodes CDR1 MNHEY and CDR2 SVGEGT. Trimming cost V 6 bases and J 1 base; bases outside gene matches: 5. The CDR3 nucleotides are TGTGCCAGCAGCCATGGACAGGAGAACACTGAAGCTTTCTTT. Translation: CASSHGQENTEAFF.

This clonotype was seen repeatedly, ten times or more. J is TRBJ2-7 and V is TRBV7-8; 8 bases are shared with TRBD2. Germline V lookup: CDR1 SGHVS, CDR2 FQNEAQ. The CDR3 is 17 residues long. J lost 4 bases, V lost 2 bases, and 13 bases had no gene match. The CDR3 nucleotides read TGTGCCAGCAGCTTACACAGCGCGGCGGGAGGAGGATACGAGCAGTACTTC. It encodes CASSLHSAAGGGYEQYF.

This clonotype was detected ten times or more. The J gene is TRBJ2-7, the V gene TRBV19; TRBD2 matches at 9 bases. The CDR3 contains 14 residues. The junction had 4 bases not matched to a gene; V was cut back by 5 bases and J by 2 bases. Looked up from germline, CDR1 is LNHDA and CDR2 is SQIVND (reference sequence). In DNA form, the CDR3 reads TGTGCCAGTAGTTTGCGGGGGGGAACCTACGAGCAGTACTTC. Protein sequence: CASSLRGGTYEQYF.

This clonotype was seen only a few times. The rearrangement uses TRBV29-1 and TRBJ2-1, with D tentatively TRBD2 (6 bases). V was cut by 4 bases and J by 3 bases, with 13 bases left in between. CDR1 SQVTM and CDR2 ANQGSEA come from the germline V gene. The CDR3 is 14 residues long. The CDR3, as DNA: TGCAGCGTTGGGCGCACGGGACTCTACAATGAGCAGTTCTTC. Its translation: CSVGRTGLYNEQFF.

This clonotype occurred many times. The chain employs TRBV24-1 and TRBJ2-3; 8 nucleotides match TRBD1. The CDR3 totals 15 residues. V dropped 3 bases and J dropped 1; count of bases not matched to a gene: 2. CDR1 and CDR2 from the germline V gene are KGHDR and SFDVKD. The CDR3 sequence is CATSDGTGGTDTQYF. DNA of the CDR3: TGTGCCACCAGTGATGGGACAGGCGGCACAGATACGCAGTATTTT.

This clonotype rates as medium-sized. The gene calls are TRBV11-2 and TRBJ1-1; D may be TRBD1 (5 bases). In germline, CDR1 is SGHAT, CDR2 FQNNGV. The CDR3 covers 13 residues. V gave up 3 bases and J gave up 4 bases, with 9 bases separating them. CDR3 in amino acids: CASSFTGSTEAFF. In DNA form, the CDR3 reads TGTGCCAGCAGCTTTACAGGAAGCACTGAAGCTTTCTTT.

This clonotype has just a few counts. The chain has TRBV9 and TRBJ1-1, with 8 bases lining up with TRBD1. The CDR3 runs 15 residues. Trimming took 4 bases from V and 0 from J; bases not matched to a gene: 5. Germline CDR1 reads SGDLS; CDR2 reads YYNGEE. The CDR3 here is CASSPRTGMNTEAFF. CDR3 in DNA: TGTGCCAGCAGCCCCCGGACAGGGATGAACACTGAAGCTTTCTTT.

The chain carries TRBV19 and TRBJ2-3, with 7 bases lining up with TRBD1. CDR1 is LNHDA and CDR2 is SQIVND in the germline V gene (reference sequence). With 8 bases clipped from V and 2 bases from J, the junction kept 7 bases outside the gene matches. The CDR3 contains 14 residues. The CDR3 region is CASRQDRSTDTQYF. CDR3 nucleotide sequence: TGTGCCAGTCGGCAGGACAGGTCCACAGATACGCAGTATTTT.

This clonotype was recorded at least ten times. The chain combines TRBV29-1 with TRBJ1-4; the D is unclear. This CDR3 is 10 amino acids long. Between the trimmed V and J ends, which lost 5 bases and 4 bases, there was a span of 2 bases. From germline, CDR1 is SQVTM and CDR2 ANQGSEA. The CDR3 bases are TGCAGCGTTCTTAATGAAAAACTGTTTTTT. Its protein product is CSVLNEKLFF.

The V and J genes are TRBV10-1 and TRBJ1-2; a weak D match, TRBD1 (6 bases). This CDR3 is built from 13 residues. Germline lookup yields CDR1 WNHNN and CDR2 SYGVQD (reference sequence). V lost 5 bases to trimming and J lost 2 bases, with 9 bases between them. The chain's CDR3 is CASSPTGNYGYTF. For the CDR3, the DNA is TGCGCCAGCAGTCCGACAGGAAACTATGGCTACACCTTC.

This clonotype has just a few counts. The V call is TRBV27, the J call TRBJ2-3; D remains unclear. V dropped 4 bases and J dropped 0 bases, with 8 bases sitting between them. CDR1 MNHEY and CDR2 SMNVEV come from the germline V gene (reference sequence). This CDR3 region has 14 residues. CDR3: CASSYFTSTDTQYF. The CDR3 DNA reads TGTGCCAGCAGTTACTTTACTAGCACAGATACGCAGTATTTT.

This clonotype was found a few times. DNA of the CDR3: TGCAGTGCTAGAGATCGTGTGGGCTACTACGAGCAGTACTTC. This codes for CSARDRVGYYEQYF. The chain employs TRBV20-1 and TRBJ2-7; D ambiguous. CDR3 length: 14 residues. With 0 bases removed from V and 3 bases from J, the gap between germline ends came to 12 bases. Germline V gene lookup returns CDR1 DFQATT and CDR2 SNEGSKA (reference sequence).

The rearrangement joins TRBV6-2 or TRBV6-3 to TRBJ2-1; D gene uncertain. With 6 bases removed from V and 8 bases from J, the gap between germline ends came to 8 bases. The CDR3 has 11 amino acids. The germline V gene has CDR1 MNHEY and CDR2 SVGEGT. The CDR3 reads CASSHTDEQFF. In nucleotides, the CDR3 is TGTGCCAGCAGCCACACTGATGAGCAGTTCTTC.

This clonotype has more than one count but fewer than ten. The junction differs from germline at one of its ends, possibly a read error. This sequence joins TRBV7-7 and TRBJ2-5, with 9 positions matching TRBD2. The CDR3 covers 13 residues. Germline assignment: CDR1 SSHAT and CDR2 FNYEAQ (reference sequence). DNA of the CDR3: TGTGCTAGCAGCTTAGCGGGGGCCGAGACCCAGTACTTC. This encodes CASSLAGAETQYF.

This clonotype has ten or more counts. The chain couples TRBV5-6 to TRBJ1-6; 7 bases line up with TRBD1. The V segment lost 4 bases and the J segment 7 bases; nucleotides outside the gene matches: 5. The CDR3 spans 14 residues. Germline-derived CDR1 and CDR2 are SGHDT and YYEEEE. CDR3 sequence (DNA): TGTGCCAGCAGCCGACAGGGCGGGAATTCACCCCTCCACTTT. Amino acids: CASSRQGGNSPLHF.

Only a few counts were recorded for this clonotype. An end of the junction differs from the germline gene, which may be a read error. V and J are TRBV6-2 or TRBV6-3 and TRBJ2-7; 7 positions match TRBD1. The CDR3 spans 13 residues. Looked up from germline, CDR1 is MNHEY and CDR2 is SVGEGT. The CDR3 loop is CASSYHTGQLLNF. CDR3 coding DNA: TGTGCCAGCAGTTACCACACGGGACAGCTTTTAAACTTC.

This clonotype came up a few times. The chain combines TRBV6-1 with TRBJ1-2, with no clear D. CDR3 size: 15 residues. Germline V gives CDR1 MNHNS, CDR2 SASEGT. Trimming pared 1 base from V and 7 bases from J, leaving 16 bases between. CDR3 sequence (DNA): TGTGCCAGCAGTGAAGGGAAAGGGTGGCTCTCTGGCTACACCTTC. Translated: CASSEGKGWLSGYTF.

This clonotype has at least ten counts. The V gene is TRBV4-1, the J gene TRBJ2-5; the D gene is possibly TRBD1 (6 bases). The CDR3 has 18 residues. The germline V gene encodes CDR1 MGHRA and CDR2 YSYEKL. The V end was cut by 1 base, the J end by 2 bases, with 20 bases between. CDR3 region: CASSQAGLPDRLQETQYF. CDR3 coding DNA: TGCGCCAGCAGCCAAGCGGGCCTCCCAGACAGGCTACAAGAGACCCAGTACTTC.

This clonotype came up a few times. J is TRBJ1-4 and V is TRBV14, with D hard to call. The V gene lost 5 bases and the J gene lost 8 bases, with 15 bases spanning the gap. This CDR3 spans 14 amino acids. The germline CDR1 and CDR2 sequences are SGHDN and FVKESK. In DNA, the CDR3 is TGTGCCAGCAGCTCCGTCGGTGGGGAGGAAAAACTGTTTTTT. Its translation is CASSSVGGEEKLFF.

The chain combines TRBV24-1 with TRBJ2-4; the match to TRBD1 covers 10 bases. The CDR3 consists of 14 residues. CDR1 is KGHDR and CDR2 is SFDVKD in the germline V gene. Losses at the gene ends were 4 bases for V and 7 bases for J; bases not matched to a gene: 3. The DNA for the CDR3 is TGTGCCACCAGTGAGGGACAGGGGACCAACATTCAGTACTTC. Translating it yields CATSEGQGTNIQYF.

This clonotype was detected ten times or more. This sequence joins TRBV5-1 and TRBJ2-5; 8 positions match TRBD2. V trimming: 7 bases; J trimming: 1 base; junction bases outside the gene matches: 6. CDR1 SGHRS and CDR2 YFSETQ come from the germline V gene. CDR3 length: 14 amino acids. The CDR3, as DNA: TGCGCCAGCTCGGGGGGGACCTTCCAAGAGACCCAGTACTTC. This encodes CASSGGTFQETQYF.

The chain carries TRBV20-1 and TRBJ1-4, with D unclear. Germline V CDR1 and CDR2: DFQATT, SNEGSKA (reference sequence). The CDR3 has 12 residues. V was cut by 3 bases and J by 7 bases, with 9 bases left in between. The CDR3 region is CSASRGIEKLFF. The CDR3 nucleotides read TGCAGTGCTAGTCGGGGAATTGAAAAACTGTTTTTT.

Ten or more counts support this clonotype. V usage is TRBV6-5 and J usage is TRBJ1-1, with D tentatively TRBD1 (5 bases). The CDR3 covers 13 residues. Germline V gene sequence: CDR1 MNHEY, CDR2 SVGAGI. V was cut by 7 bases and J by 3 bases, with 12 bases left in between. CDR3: CASTQRGYTEAFF. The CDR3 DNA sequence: TGTGCCAGCACTCAAAGGGGTTACACTGAAGCTTTCTTT.